These 18 T cell receptor beta chains share one sample of origin, sequenced in a study of cytomegalovirus exposure and HLA in healthy donors. 60 Vbeta and 13 Jbeta primers were used in PCR. Assay used: immunoSEQ multiplex PCR; TCRdb lists only in-frame clones, some missing. The profile shows about 98,000 clones, around 75% of them singletons. Sequencing used PBMCs. Receptor source: a man between 18 and 29 years old in good health and CMV-seropositive.

The V and J genes are TRBV7-2 and TRBJ2-2; 10 nucleotides align to TRBD2. Germline values: CDR1 SGHTA, CDR2 FQGNSA. After removal of 5 bases from V and 5 bases from J, the junction contained 11 bases not matched to a gene. CDR3 size: 17 residues. The CDR3 reads CASSRDISGGATGELFF. As DNA, the CDR3 is TGTGCCAGCAGCCGCGATATAAGCGGGGGGGCGACCGGGGAGCTGTTTTTT.

The table lists this clone with a count of one. The gene calls are TRBV6-6 and TRBJ2-3; tentatively, D is TRBD2 (5 bases). Looked up from germline, CDR1 is MNHNY and CDR2 is SVGAGI (reference sequence). V lost 7 bases and J lost 1, with 9 bases in between. The CDR3 covers 13 residues. The CDR3 region has the DNA TGTGCCAGCAACAAAGCGGGCACAGATACGCAGTATTTT. Translating gives CASNKAGTDTQYF.

The V call is TRBV27, the J call TRBJ2-1; tentative D call: TRBD1 (5 bases). Germline CDR1 MNHEY, CDR2 SMNVEV (reference sequence). Deletions cut 5 bases from V and 7 bases from J, with 12 bases between. The CDR3 runs to 13 residues. CDR3 nucleotide sequence: TGTGCCAGCAGTACAGACAGATCTAATGAGCAGTTCTTC. Amino acids: CASSTDRSNEQFF.

The gene calls are TRBV29-1 and TRBJ1-2; TRBD1 agrees at 7 bases. From germline, CDR1 is SQVTM and CDR2 ANQGSEA. The V and J ends lost 4 bases and 5 bases, in that order; junction bases with no gene match: 13. The CDR3 runs to 15 residues. CDR3 bases: TGCAGCGTTGCGAATCTGACAGGGCGGAATTATGGCTACACCTTC. It specifies CSVANLTGRNYGYTF.

V usage is TRBV19 and J usage is TRBJ2-5; the match to TRBD1 covers 12 bases. CDR3 length equals 15 residues. The germline CDR1 and CDR2 sequences are LNHDA and SQIVND (reference sequence). Losses at the gene ends were 8 bases for V and 5 bases for J; bases not matched to a gene: 9. The CDR3 here is CASATGTGGAETQYF. The CDR3 nucleotides are TGTGCCAGTGCGACCGGGACAGGGGGCGCGGAGACCCAGTACTTC.

This chain connects TRBV6-5 to TRBJ2-3, with D unresolved. V was shortened by 0 bases and J by 2 bases, with 6 bases between the two germline ends. Germline-derived CDR1 and CDR2 are MNHEY and SVGAGI. The CDR3 is made up of 14 amino acids. The DNA of the CDR3 is TGTGCCAGCAGTTACTCGAGTACCACAGATACGCAGTATTTT. Encoded protein: CASSYSSTTDTQYF.

CDR3 sequence (DNA): TGTGCCAGTAGCTGGGACAGCTACAATGAGCAGTTCTTC. As protein: CASSWDSYNEQFF. This rearrangement joins TRBV19 to TRBJ2-1; 7 nucleotides match TRBD1. CDR3 size: 13 residues. Per germline, CDR1 LNHDA and CDR2 SQIVND (reference sequence). V lost 6 bases to trimming and J lost 3 bases; unmatched junction nucleotides: 2.

V usage is TRBV2 and J usage is TRBJ2-3; 7 nucleotides align to TRBD2. Germline V gene data show CDR1 as SNHLY and CDR2 as FYNNEI. The CDR3 covers 15 residues. Germline trimming cut 4 bases from V and 5 bases from J; bases unmatched to any gene: 9. CDR3 loop: CASSGSGGLRDTQYF. The CDR3 region has the DNA TGTGCCAGCAGTGGGTCGGGGGGTCTCAGAGATACGCAGTATTTT.

The chain combines TRBV10-3 with TRBJ1-2; D remains unclear. The V gene's germline CDR1 is ENHRY and CDR2 SYGVKD. The CDR3 consists of 16 residues. V was cut by 3 bases and J by 0 bases, with 14 bases left in between. The CDR3 DNA sequence: TGTGCCATCAGTGACCTCTCCGCGGGTACTAACTATGGCTACACCTTC. Translation gives CAISDLSAGTNYGYTF.

CDR3 bases: TGTGCCAGCAGCGTGGGTGACTCCCCCTATGAGCAGTTCTTC. It translates to CASSVGDSPYEQFF. The chain couples TRBV9 to TRBJ2-1; the D is unclear. CDR3 length equals 14 residues. Trimming pared 2 bases from V and 8 bases from J, leaving 14 bases between. Germline V gives CDR1 SGDLS, CDR2 YYNGEE.

The V and J genes are TRBV6-1 and TRBJ1-2, with D possibly being TRBD1 (6 bases). Germline V gene data show CDR1 as MNHNS and CDR2 as SASEGT. The CDR3 spans 12 residues. V was cut by 7 bases and J by 8 bases, with 14 bases left in between. Here the CDR3 DNA reads TGTGCCAGCAAAACAGGGCCTGGAGGCTACACCTTC. Translating gives CASKTGPGGYTF.

The V gene is TRBV30, the J gene TRBJ2-7; 9 bases match TRBD1. Unmatched junction bases numbered 14, after V lost 5 bases and J lost 6 bases. The germline V gene has CDR1 GTSNPN and CDR2 SVGIG (reference sequence). The CDR3 is 15 amino acids. The chain's CDR3 is CAWDEAGQGISEQYF. The CDR3 coding sequence is TGTGCCTGGGACGAGGCGGGACAGGGTATTAGCGAGCAGTACTTC.

The genes are TRBV28 and TRBJ1-1; 9 bases align to TRBD1. V was pared by 5 bases and J by 10 bases, with 5 bases of the junction left unmatched. CDR3 length equals 12 residues. CDR1 and CDR2 from the germline V gene are MDHEN and SYDVKM. The CDR3 coding sequence is TGTGCCAGCAGTAGGACAGGGGTCGGAGCTTTCTTT. Protein product: CASSRTGVGAFF. Complete variable domain (other parts from reference TRBV28 and TRBJ1-1): DVKVTQSSRYLVKRTGEKVFLECVQDMDHENMFWYRQDPGLGLRLIYFSYDVKMKEKGDIPEGYSVSREKKERFSLILESASTNQTSMYLCASSRTGVGAFFGQGTRLTVV.

The chain joins TRBV5-1 to TRBJ2-6; TRBD1 aligns across 9 bases. This CDR3 region has 17 residues. The V segment lost 4 bases and the J segment 2 bases; nucleotides outside the gene matches: 7. From germline, CDR1 is SGHRS and CDR2 YFSETQ. In nucleotides, the CDR3 is TGCGCCAGCAGCACACGGGACAGGGTGGCTGGGGCCAACGTCCTGACTTTC. Its translation: CASSTRDRVAGANVLTF.

The CDR3 coding sequence is TGCGCCAGCAGTGAGCCAGGACAGGGAGCCTCGGGTCGTGGCTACACCTTC. This sequence encodes CASSEPGQGASGRGYTF. V usage is TRBV10-2 and J usage is TRBJ1-2; the match to TRBD1 covers 8 bases. V lost 2 bases and J lost 7; bases outside the gene matches: 15. Germline CDR1 WSHSY, CDR2 SAAADI. The CDR3 has 17 residues.

A single count supports this clone. The chain combines TRBV2 with TRBJ2-5; D remains unclear. Per germline, CDR1 SNHLY and CDR2 FYNNEI. The CDR3 is 11 residues long. V was clipped by 6 bases and J by 5 bases, with 7 bases between them. The CDR3 reads CASSSQETQYF. In DNA, the CDR3 is TGTGCCAGCAGCTCCCAGGAGACCCAGTACTTC.

This chain links TRBV5-1 with TRBJ2-3; 14 bases are shared with TRBD2. The CDR3 runs to 18 residues. The germline gives CDR1 SGHRS, CDR2 YFSETQ. With V trimmed by 3 bases and J by 1 base, 7 bases remained unmatched. CDR3 DNA: TGCGCCAGCAGCTCGAGACTAGCGGGGGGGCCCGGCACAGATACGCAGTATTTT. As protein: CASSSRLAGGPGTDTQYF.

This clone was detected only once. The V call is TRBV19, the J call TRBJ1-4, with 9 bases matching TRBD1. CDR1 and CDR2 (germline): LNHDA, SQIVND (reference sequence). The CDR3 contains 15 residues. The ends lost 3 bases at V and 9 bases at J; junction bases unmatched: 8. The CDR3 reads CASSMRTGVGQKLFF. The CDR3 DNA follows: TGTGCCAGTAGTATGCGGACAGGGGTTGGTCAAAAACTGTTTTTT. The whole variable domain, filled in from reference TRBV19 and TRBJ1-4, reads DGGITQSPKYLFRKEGQNVTLSCEQNLNHDAMYWYRQDPGQGLRLIYYSQIVNDFQKGDIAEGYSVSREKKESFPLTVTSAQKNPTAFYLCASSMRTGVGQKLFFGSGTQLSVL.